This TCR beta chain was found in a study of blood T cell repertoires in COVID-19. Whole-study context: Donors in the United States, Italy and Spain gave samples during acute or convalescent COVID-19.

Germline loops: CDR1 SNHLY, CDR2 FYNNEI. Germline trimming cut 6 bases from V and 5 bases from J; bases unmatched to any gene: 7. CDR3 length: 13 amino acids. Per the original data handling: Reference gene primer amplification gave estimated nucleated cell counts. Assay used: immunoSEQ multiplex PCR; TCRdb lists only in-frame clones, some missing. D and trimming were read from the DNA, whereas the V and J calls and clone size are those reported in that table. Of around 57,000 clones in the sample, around 90% are singletons; the top ten hold approximately 8.8%. The source is a human donor with active COVID-19. The donor label of this sample is uncertain. The specimen sequenced was peripheral blood. V usage is TRBV2 and J usage is TRBJ2-7; 7 bases align to TRBD1. The CDR3 region has the DNA TGTGCCAGCAGGGATGACAGGGCTCACGAGCAGTACTTC. Protein product: CASRDDRAHEQYF. The full variable domain, in which reference TRBV2 and TRBJ2-7 provide the parts outside the CDR3, is EPEVTQTPSHQVTQMGQEVILRCVPISNHLYFYWYRQILGQKVEFLVSFYNNEISEKSEIFDDQFSVERPDGSNFTLKIRSTKLEDSAMYFCASRDDRAHEQYFGPGTRLTVT.